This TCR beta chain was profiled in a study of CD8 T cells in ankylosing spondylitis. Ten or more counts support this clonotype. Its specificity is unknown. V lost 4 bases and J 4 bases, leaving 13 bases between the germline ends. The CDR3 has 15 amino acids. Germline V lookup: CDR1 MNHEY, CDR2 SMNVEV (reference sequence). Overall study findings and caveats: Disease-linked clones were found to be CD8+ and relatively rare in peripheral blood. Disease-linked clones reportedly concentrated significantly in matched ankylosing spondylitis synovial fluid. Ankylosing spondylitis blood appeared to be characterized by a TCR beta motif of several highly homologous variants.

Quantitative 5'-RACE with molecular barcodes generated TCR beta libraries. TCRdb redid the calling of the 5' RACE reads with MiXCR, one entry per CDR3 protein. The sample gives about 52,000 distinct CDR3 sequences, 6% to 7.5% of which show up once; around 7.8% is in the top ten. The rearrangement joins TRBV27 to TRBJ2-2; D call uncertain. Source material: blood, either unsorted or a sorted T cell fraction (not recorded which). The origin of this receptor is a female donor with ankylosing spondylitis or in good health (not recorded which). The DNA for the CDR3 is TGTGCCAGCAGTTCCTCATCCATCACCACCGGGGAGCTGTTTTTT. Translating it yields CASSSSSITTGELFF.